This TCR beta chain is drawn from a study of molecular identifiers for immune sequencing clone quantification. Study observations and caveats: Clones exceeding 20 RNA copies carried over 98% of effector molecules but under 1% of naive-cell molecules.

The CDR3 runs 15 residues. Germline values: CDR1 SGHNT, CDR2 YENEEA. Trimming left V 4 bases short and J 0 bases short, with 10 bases between. This clonotype was seen a handful of times. As yet, its antigen is unknown. TCRdb re-derived calls from the PCR reads in MiXCR, one entry per CDR3 protein. The sample holds about 630,000 distinct CDR3 sequences; about 25% are singletons and the top ten take 0.75% to 0.8%. The chain joins TRBV11-3 to TRBJ2-1, with D possibly TRBD2 on 6 matching bases. The TCR was taken from a human donor in good health. Some libraries in this study had Jurkat cell RNA spiked in. Sequencing used naive CD8+ T cells from blood, with Jurkat cell RNA spiked in. Subset: FACS-sorted CD8+CD4-CCR7+CD45RA+ naive T cells. The DNA for the CDR3 is TGTGCCAGCAGCTCCCGGGAGACCTCCTACAATGAGCAGTTCTTC. Protein product: CASSSRETSYNEQFF.